The next 10 T cell receptor beta chains were all read from a single sample in a study of tissue T cells after allogeneic stem cell transplantation. The sample's time point: mouse harvest day 7 after allogeneic transplant. The graft held 10^6 splenic CD5+ T cells and 10^7 T-cell-depleted bone marrow cells. Libraries were prepared by immunoSEQ multiplex PCR; TCRdb keeps only in-frame clonotypes and omits some of them. The data hold thousands of clones, with over 45% observed a single time. Material for sequencing was spleen. All receptors come from a female BALB/c mouse given C57BL/6 T cells with graft-versus-host disease after an allogeneic hematopoietic cell transplant.

Note on this clone: The gene symbols are mouse symbols. The CDR3 extends 1 residue past the end of the read, so its final part is completed from the germline J gene. The genes are TRBV31 and TRBJ2-4; tentatively, D is TRBD2 (6 bases). CDR3 size: 14 residues. CDR1 is GKSSPN and CDR2 is SITVG in the germline V gene. V lost 0 bases and J 0 bases, leaving 7 bases between the germline ends. The CDR3 protein is CAWSLGGSQNTLYF. CDR3 DNA (partial): TGTGCCTGGAGTCTGGGGGGTAGTCAAAACACCTTGTAC.

This clone was seen a few times. Gene names follow the mouse nomenclature. The CDR3 extends 1 residue past the end of the read, so its final part is completed from the germline J gene. The rearrangement links TRBV16 to TRBJ1-1; D not certain. V lost 0 bases and J lost 4, with 6 bases in between. The CDR3 length is 13 residues. CDR1 SGHSA and CDR2 FRNQAP come from the germline V gene. The chain's CDR3 is CASSLEPGTEVFF. Partial CDR3 DNA: TGTGCAAGCAGCTTAGAACCGGGCACAGAAGTCTTC.

As for this clone: Gene names and germline refer to mouse. The CDR3 end falls 1 residue outside the read, so it is completed with the germline J gene. The V gene is TRBV13-1, the J gene TRBJ1-4; 8 bases fit TRBD1. The CDR3 runs 15 residues. Per the germline V gene, CDR1 is NSHNY and CDR2 is SYGAGN. With 5 bases clipped from V and 0 bases from J, the junction kept 3 bases outside the gene matches. Partial CDR3 DNA: TGTGCCAGCAGGGGGACAGGCCTTTCCAACGAAAGATTATTT. Translation: CASRGTGLSNERLF. The complete CDR3 protein is CASRGTGLSNERLFF.

A note on this clone: The gene names given are mouse names. The sequenced fragment ends 1 residue before the CDR3 boundary, so the rest is inferred from the germline J gene. The gene calls are TRBV26 and TRBJ2-7; 11 nucleotides match TRBD2. After removal of 2 bases from V and 0 bases from J, the junction contained 0 bases not matched to a gene. CDR3 length: 15 residues. Germline V gene sequence: CDR1 KGHPV, CDR2 FQNQEV (reference sequence). CDR3 bases read: TGTGCCAGCAGTCTGGGGACTGGGGGCTCCTATGAACAGTAC. It is translated as CASSLGTGGSYEQY. From start to end, the CDR3 is CASSLGTGGSYEQYF. Together with reference TRBV26 and TRBJ2-7, the CDR3 gives the full variable domain: NSKVIQTPRYLVKGQGQKAKMRCIPEKGHPVVFWYQQNKNNEFKFLINFQNQEVLQQIDMTEKRFSAECPSNSPCSLEIQSSEAGDSALYLCASSLGTGGSYEQYFGPGTRLTVL.

With respect to this clone: Gene names refer to mouse genes. The read falls 1 residue short of the CDR3 end, and the missing part is taken from the germline J gene. This chain joins TRBV1 and TRBJ2-3; possible D gene TRBD2, 6 bases. The CDR3 has 14 amino acids. The V gene lost 3 bases and the J gene lost 1 base, with 8 bases spanning the gap. Germline assignment: CDR1 NSQYPW and CDR2 LRSPGD (reference sequence). Here the CDR3 reads CTCSAGGGAETLYF. The CDR3 DNA, read in part, is TGCACCTGCAGTGCGGGGGGTGGTGCAGAAACGCTGTAT.

Worth noting for this clone: Each gene name is a mouse one. The sequence runs out 1 residue before the end of the CDR3; the remainder is reconstructed from the germline J gene. J is TRBJ2-4 and V is TRBV16; D not certain. V dropped 3 bases and J dropped 6 bases, with 7 bases sitting between them. The CDR3 runs 12 residues. Germline V gene lookup returns CDR1 SGHSA and CDR2 FRNQAP. The sequenced CDR3 bases are TGTGCAAGCAGCTTGGCCCTGAACACCTTGTAC. It yields the protein CASSLALNTLY. In full, the CDR3 is CASSLALNTLYF.

This clone was seen only a few times. Here the gene names and germline are mouse. The sequenced fragment ends 1 residue before the CDR3 boundary, so the rest is inferred from the germline J gene. V is TRBV14 and J is TRBJ2-7; 7 bases line up with TRBD1. The CDR3 has 14 amino acids. With V trimmed by 2 bases and J by 0 bases, 2 bases remained unmatched. From germline, CDR1 is SGHDT and CDR2 FRDEAV. The CDR3 DNA, read in part, is TGTGCCAGCAGTTTACAGGGGAGCTCCTATGAACAGTAC. It yields the protein CASSLQGSSYEQY. The whole CDR3 reads CASSLQGSSYEQYF.

As regards this clone: Mouse germline and gene names are used. The CDR3 goes on 1 residue after the read ends, and that part is filled in from the germline J gene. The rearrangement joins TRBV17 to TRBJ1-1; 10 bases agree with TRBD1. The germline CDR1 and CDR2 sequences are MNHDT and YYDKIL. V trimming: 6 bases; J trimming: 3 bases; junction bases outside the gene matches: 1. The CDR3 runs to 13 residues. The covered CDR3 bases are TGTGCTAGCAGGGGACAGGGGTACACAGAAGTCTTC. This translates into CASRGQGYTEVF. The CDR3 as a whole reads CASRGQGYTEVFF.

In the case of this clone: The listed genes are named as in mouse. The missing CDR3 end, 1 residue past where the read stops, is filled in from the germline J gene. The J gene is TRBJ2-4, the V gene TRBV13-2; TRBD2 matches 7 bases. V dropped 2 bases and J dropped 2; count of bases not matched to a gene: 2. From germline, CDR1 is NNHNN and CDR2 SYGAGS (reference sequence). CDR3 length equals 14 residues. The part of the CDR3 DNA that was read is TGTGCCAGCGGTGAACTGGGGATTCAAAACACCTTGTAC. This translates into CASGELGIQNTLY. The full-length CDR3 reads as CASGELGIQNTLYF.

Note on this clone: All gene names here are mouse names. The CDR3 is cut off 1 residue early in the read; its end comes from the germline J gene. V usage is TRBV12-2 and J usage is TRBJ2-5, with D maybe TRBD1 (6 bases). The CDR3 covers 14 residues. Trimming removed 1 base from V and 3 bases from J, with 10 bases in between. In germline, CDR1 is SGHLS, CDR2 HYDKME. The DNA read from the CDR3 is TGTGCCAGCTCTCTGACAGGCGGGCAAGACACCCAGTAC. Translating it yields CASSLTGGQDTQY. Given in full, the CDR3 is CASSLTGGQDTQYF.